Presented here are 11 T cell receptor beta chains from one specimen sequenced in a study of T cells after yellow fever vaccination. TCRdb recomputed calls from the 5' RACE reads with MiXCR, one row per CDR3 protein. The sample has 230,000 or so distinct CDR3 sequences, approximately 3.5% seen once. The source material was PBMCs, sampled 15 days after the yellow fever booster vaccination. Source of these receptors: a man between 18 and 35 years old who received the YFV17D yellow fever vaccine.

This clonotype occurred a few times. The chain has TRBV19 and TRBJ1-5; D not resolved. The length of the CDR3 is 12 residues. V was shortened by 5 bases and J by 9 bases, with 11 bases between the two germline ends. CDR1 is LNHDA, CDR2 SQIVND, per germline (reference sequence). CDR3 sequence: CASSFHDGPQHF. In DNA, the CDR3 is TGTGCCAGTAGTTTCCATGACGGGCCCCAGCATTTT.

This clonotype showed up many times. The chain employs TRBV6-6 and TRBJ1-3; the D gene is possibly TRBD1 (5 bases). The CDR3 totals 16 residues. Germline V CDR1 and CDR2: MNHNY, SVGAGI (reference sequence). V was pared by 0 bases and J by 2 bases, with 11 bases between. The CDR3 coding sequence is TGTGCCAGCAGTTACTCTCGGGACGGAGCTGGAAACACCATATATTTT. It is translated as CASSYSRDGAGNTIYF.

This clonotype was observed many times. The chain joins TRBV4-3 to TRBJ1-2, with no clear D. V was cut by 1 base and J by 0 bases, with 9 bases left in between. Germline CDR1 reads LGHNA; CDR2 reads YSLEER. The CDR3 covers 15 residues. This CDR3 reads CASSQVAGPNYGYTF. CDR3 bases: TGCGCCAGCAGCCAAGTAGCAGGCCCTAACTATGGCTACACCTTC.

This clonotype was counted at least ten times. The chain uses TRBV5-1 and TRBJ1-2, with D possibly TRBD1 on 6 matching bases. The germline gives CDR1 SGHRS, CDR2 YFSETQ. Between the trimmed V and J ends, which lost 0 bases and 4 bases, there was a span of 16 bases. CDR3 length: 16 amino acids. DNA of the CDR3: TGCGCCAGCAGCTTGGCCTCAGGGGTCGGTGCCTATGGCTACACCTTC. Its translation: CASSLASGVGAYGYTF.

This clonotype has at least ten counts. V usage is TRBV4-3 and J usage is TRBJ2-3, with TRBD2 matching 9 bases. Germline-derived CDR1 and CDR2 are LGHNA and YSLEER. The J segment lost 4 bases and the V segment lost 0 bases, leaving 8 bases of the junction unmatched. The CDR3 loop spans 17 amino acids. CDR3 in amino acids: CASSQDPSLAGPDTQYF. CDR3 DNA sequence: TGCGCCAGCAGCCAAGATCCTTCGCTAGCGGGGCCAGATACGCAGTATTTT.

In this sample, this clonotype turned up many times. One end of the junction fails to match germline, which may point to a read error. Written as DNA, the CDR3 is TGTGCTAGCAGACACCCAGGGTGCAGGGGATCTCGAGAAAAACTGTTTTTT. It yields the protein CASRHPGCRGSREKLFF. This chain uses TRBV7-7 with TRBJ1-4; D perhaps matches TRBD1 (6 bases). The CDR3 extends over 17 amino acids. Germline CDR1 SSHAT, CDR2 FNYEAQ (reference sequence).

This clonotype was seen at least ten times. This CDR3 is CASSLVGTNVEQYF. DNA for the CDR3: TGTGCCAGCAGCTTAGTCGGGACGAATGTCGAGCAGTACTTC. The V gene is TRBV7-2, the J gene TRBJ2-7, with D perhaps TRBD1 or TRBD2 (5 bases each). The CDR3 totals 14 residues. CDR1 SGHTA and CDR2 FQGNSA come from the germline V gene. V was pared by 1 base and J by 6 bases, with 13 bases between.

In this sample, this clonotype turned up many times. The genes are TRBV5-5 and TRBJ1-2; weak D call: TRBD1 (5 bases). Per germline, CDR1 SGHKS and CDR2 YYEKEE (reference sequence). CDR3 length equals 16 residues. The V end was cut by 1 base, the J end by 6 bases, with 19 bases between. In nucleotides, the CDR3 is TGTGCCAGCAGCTTGTCCGTTACCGCGGGACGGAATGGCTACACCTTC. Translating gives CASSLSVTAGRNGYTF.

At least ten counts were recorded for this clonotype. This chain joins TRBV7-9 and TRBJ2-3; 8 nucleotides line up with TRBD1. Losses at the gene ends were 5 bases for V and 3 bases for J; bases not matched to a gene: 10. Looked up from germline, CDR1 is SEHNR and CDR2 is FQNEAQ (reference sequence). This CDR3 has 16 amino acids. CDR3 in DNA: TGTGCCAGCAGCCCTGGTCAGGGGGCCAAGACAGATACGCAGTATTTT. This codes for CASSPGQGAKTDTQYF.

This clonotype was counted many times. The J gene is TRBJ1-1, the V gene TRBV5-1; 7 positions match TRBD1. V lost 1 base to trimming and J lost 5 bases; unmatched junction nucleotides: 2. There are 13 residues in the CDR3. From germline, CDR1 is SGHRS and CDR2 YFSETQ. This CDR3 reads CASSLTGETEAFF. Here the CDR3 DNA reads TGCGCCAGCAGCTTGACAGGGGAAACTGAAGCTTTCTTT. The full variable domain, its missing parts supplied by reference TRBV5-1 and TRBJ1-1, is KAGVTQTPRYLIKTRGQQVTLSCSPISGHRSVSWYQQTPGQGLQFLFEYFSETQRNKGNFPGRFSGRQFSNSRSEMNVSTLELGDSALYLCASSLTGETEAFFGQGTRLTVV.

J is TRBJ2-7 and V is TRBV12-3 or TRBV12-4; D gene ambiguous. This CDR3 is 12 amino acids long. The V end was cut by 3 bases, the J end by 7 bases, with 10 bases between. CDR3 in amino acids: CASSLGGMEQYF. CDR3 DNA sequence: TGTGCCAGCAGTTTGGGCGGCATGGAGCAGTACTTC.